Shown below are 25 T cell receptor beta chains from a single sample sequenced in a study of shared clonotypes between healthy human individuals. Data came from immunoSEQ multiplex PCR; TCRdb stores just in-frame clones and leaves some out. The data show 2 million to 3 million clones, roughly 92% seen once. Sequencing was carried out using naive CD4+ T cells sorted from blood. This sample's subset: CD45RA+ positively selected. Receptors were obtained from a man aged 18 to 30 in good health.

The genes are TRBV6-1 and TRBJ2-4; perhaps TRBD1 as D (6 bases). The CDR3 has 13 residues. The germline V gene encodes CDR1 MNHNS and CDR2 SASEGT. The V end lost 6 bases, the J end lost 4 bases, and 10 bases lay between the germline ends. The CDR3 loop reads CASRSGQKNIQYF. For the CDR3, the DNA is TGTGCCAGCAGGAGCGGACAGAAAAACATTCAGTACTTC.

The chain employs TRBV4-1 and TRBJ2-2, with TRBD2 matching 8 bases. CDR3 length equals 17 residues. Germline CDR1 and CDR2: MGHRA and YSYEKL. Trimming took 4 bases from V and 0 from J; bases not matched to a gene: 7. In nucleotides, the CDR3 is TGCGCCAGCAGCCTTATTCCGGGACTAGCGAACACCGGGGAGCTGTTTTTT. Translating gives CASSLIPGLANTGELFF.

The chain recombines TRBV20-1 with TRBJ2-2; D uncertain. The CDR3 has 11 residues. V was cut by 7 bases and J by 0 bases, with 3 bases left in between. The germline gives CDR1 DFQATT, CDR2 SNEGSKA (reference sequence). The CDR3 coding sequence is TGCAGTGGCGCGAACACCGGGGAGCTGTTTTTT. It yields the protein CSGANTGELFF.

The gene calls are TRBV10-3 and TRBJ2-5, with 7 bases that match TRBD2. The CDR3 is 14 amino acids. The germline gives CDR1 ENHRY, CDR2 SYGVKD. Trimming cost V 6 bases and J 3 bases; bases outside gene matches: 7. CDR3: CAIRGRGSEETQYF. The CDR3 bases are TGTGCCATCAGAGGGAGGGGAAGTGAAGAGACCCAGTACTTC.

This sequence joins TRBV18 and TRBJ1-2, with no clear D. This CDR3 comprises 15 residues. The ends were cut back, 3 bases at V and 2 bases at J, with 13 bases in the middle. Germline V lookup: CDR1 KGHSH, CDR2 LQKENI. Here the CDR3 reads CASSPTLDINYGYTF. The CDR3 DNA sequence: TGTGCCAGCTCACCGACCCTCGACATAAACTATGGCTACACCTTC.

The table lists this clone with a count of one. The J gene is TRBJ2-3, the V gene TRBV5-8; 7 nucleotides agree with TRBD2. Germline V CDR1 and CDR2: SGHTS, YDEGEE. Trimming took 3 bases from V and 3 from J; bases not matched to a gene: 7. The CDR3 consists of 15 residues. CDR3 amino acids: CASSSLGGTTDTQYF. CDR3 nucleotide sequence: TGTGCCAGCAGCTCTTTGGGGGGGACGACAGATACGCAGTATTTT.

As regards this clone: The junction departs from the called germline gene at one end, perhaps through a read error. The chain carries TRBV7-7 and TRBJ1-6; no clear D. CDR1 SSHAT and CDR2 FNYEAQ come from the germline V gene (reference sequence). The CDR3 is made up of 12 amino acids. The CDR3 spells CASSFYNSPLHF. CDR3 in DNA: TGTGCTAGCAGCTTCTATAATTCACCCCTCCACTTT.

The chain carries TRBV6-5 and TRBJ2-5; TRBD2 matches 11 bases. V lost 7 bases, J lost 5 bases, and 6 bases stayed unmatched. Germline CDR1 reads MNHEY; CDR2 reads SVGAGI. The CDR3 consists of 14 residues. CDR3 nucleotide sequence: TGTGCCAGCACACCACTAGCGGGAGCGGAGACCCAGTACTTC. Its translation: CASTPLAGAETQYF.

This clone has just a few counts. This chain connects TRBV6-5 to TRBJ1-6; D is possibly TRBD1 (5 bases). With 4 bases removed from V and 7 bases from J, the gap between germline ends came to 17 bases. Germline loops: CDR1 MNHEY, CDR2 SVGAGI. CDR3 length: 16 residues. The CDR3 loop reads CASSSRSGSRNSPLHF. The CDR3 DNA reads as TGTGCCAGCAGTTCACGTTCAGGGTCGCGGAATTCACCCCTCCACTTT.

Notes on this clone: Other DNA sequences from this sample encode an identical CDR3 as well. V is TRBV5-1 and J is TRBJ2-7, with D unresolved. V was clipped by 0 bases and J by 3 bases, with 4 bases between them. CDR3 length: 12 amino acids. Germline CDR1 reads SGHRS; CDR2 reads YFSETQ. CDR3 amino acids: CASSLEGYEQYF. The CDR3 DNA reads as TGCGCCAGCAGCTTGGAAGGCTACGAGCAGTACTTC.

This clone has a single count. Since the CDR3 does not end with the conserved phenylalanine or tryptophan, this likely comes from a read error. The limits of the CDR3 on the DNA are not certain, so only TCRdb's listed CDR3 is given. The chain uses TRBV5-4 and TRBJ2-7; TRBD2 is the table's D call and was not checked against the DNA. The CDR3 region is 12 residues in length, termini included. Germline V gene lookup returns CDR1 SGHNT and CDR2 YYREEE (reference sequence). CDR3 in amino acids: CASSLPGLAETL.

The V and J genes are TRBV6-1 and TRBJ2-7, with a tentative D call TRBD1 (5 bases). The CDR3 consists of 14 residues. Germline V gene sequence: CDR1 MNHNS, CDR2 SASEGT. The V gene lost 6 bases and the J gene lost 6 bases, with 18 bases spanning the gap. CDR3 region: CASRLGLLGLEQYF. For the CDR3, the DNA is TGTGCCAGCAGGTTGGGGCTTCTGGGTCTCGAGCAGTACTTC.

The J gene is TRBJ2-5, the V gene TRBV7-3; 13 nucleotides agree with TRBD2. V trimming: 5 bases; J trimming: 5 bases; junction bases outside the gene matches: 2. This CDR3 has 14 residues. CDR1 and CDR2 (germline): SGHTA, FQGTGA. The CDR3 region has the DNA TGTGCCAGCAGCACGGGACTAGCGGGGGAGACCCAGTACTTC. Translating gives CASSTGLAGETQYF.

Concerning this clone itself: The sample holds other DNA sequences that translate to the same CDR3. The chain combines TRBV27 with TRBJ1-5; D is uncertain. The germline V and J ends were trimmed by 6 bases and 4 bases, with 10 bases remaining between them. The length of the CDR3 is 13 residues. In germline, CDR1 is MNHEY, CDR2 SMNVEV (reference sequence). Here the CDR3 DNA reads TGTGCCAGCAGCCGGACCCTAAATCAGCCCCAGCATTTT. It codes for CASSRTLNQPQHF.

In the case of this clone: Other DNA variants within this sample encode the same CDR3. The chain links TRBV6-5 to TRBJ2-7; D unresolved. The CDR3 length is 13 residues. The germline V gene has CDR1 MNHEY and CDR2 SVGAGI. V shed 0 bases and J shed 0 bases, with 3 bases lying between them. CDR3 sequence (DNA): TGTGCCAGCAGTTACTCTCGCTCCTACGAGCAGTACTTC. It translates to CASSYSRSYEQYF.

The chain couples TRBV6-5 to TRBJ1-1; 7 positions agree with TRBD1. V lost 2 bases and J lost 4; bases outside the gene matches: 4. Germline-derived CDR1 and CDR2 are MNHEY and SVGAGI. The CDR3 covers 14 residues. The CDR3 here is CASSYAQGSTEAFF. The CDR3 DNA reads TGTGCCAGCAGTTACGCACAGGGGAGCACTGAAGCTTTCTTT.

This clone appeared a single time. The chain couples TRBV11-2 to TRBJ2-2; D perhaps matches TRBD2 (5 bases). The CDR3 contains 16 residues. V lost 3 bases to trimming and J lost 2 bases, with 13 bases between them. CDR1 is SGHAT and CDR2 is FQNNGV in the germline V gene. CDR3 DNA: TGTGCCAGCAGCTTGGTGAAAGGGAGAAACACCGGGGAGCTGTTTTTT. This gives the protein CASSLVKGRNTGELFF.

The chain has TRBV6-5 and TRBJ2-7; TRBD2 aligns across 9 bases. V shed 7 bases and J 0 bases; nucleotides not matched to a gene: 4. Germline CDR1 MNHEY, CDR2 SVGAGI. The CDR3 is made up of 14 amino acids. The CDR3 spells CASKTSGNSYEQYF. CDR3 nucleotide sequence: TGTGCCAGCAAGACTAGCGGAAACTCCTACGAGCAGTACTTC.

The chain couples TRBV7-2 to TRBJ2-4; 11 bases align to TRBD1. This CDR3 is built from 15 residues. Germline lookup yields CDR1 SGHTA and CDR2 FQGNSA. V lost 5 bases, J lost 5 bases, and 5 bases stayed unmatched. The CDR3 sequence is CASSRPGQGENIQYF. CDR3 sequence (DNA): TGTGCCAGCAGCCGTCCGGGACAGGGGGAAAACATTCAGTACTTC.

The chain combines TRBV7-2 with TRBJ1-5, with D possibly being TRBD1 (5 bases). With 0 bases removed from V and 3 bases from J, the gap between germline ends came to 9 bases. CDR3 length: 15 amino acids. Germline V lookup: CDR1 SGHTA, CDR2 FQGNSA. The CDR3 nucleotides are TGTGCCAGCAGCTTAGCAGGGGCCCCCAATCAGCCCCAGCATTTT. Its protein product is CASSLAGAPNQPQHF.

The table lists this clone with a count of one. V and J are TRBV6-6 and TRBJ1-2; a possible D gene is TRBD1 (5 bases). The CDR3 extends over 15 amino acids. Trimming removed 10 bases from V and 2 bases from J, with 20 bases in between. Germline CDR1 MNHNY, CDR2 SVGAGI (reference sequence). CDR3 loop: CATTWGYRGNYGYTF. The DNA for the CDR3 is TGTGCCACTACGTGGGGGTACCGGGGAAACTATGGCTACACCTTC.

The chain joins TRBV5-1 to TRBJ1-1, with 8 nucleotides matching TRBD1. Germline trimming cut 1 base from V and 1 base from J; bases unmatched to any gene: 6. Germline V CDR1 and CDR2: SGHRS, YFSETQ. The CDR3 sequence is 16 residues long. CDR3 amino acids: CASSLLGQEANTEAFF. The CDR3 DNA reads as TGCGCCAGCAGCTTGTTGGGACAGGAAGCGAACACTGAAGCTTTCTTT.

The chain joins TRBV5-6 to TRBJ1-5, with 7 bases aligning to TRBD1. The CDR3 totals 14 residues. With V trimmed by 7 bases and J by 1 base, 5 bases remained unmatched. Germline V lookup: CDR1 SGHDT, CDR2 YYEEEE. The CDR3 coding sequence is TGTGCCAGCCATACAGGGGCCAGCAATCAGCCCCAGCATTTT. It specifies CASHTGASNQPQHF.

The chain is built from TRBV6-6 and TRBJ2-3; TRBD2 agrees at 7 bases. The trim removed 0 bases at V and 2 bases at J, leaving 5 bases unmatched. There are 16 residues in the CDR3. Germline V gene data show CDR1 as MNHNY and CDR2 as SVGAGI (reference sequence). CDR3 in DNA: TGTGCCAGCAGTTACTCGGGGCGGGAGAACACAGATACGCAGTATTTT. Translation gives CASSYSGRENTDTQYF.

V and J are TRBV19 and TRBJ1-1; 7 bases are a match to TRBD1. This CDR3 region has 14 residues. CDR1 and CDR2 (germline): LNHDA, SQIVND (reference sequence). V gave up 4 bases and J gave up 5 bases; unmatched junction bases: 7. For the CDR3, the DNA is TGTGCCAGTAGTAGAACAGGGGTGGGTACTGAAGCTTTCTTT. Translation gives CASSRTGVGTEAFF.